The 14 T cell receptor beta chains in this list originate from one sample, sequenced in a study of cytomegalovirus exposure and HLA in healthy donors. The PCR was carried out with 60 Vbeta primers and 13 Jbeta primers. Assay used: immunoSEQ multiplex PCR; TCRdb lists only in-frame clones, some missing. Of 130,000 or so clones in the sample, approximately 82% were seen once. Sequenced: PBMCs. These receptors were obtained from a female donor in good health and CMV-seronegative.

The rearrangement joins TRBV28 to TRBJ1-5; D not resolved. CDR1 is MDHEN and CDR2 is SYDVKM in the germline V gene. Trimming stripped 4 bases from V and 0 bases from J, with 10 bases between. The CDR3 has 15 residues. The CDR3 spells CASSSPHDSNQPQHF. The CDR3 DNA follows: TGTGCCAGCAGTTCCCCACATGATAGCAATCAGCCCCAGCATTTT.

The chain recombines TRBV29-1 with TRBJ1-1; 8 bases align to TRBD1. Unmatched junction bases numbered 6, after V lost 7 bases and J lost 2 bases. The CDR3 spans 13 residues. The germline gives CDR1 SQVTM, CDR2 ANQGSEA. CDR3 DNA: TGCAGCGACTTGACAGGGGACAACACTGAAGCTTTCTTT. Encoded protein: CSDLTGDNTEAFF. The full variable domain, its missing parts supplied by reference TRBV29-1 and TRBJ1-1, is SAVISQKPSRDICQRGTSLTIQCQVDSQVTMMFWYRQQPGQSLTLIATANQGSEATYESGFVIDKFPISRPNLTFSTLTVSNMSPEDSSIYLCSDLTGDNTEAFFGQGTRLTVV.

This sequence joins TRBV28 and TRBJ2-1; D remains ambiguous. This CDR3 comprises 15 residues. CDR1 and CDR2 (germline): MDHEN, SYDVKM. The ends were cut back, 5 bases at V and 2 bases at J, with 13 bases in the middle. The CDR3 sequence is CASSLPPPAYNEQFF. The CDR3 nucleotides are TGTGCCAGCAGTCTCCCTCCCCCCGCCTACAATGAGCAGTTCTTC.

J is TRBJ2-1 and V is TRBV6-4; 9 bases are a match to TRBD1. Germline V gene sequence: CDR1 MRHNA, CDR2 SNTAGT. The CDR3 totals 16 residues. The junction had 10 bases not matched to a gene; V was cut back by 6 bases and J by 4 bases. As DNA, the CDR3 is TGTGCCAGCAGCGGCGATGGGACAGGGATTTACAATGAGCAGTTCTTC. It yields the protein CASSGDGTGIYNEQFF.

This clone was counted only a few times. The V and J genes are TRBV18 and TRBJ2-7; TRBD2 is a possible D gene (6 bases). CDR3 length equals 13 residues. V lost 0 bases and J lost 7, with 10 bases in between. The germline V gene has CDR1 KGHSH and CDR2 LQKENI. The CDR3 bases are TGTGCCAGCTCACCACCGCTGGGGAGGGAGCAGTACTTC. Residues: CASSPPLGREQYF.

This chain joins TRBV23-1 and TRBJ2-7; D may be TRBD2 (7 bases). TRBV23-1 qualifies as an ORF whose function is uncertain. The CDR3 has 12 residues. Trimming stripped 5 bases from V and 5 bases from J, with 10 bases between. This chain's CDR3 is CASSTGGDEQYF. The CDR3 nucleotides are TGCGCCAGCAGTACGGGGGGCGACGAGCAGTACTTC.

The chain links TRBV29-1 to TRBJ2-1; 9 nucleotides agree with TRBD2. The CDR3 has 14 amino acids. V lost 4 bases, J lost 5 bases, and 6 bases stayed unmatched. Germline values: CDR1 SQVTM, CDR2 ANQGSEA. CDR3 coding DNA: TGCAGCGTTGCCCGGGCTAGCGGGGACAATGAGCAGTTCTTC. This translates into CSVARASGDNEQFF.

This clone has a single count. This chain links TRBV19 with TRBJ1-1; tentative D call: TRBD1 (5 bases). CDR1 and CDR2 (germline): LNHDA, SQIVND (reference sequence). The CDR3 is 16 residues long. V gave up 8 bases and J gave up 1 base, with 20 bases separating them. The chain's CDR3 is CASALGPGLQNTEAFF. The CDR3 region has the DNA TGTGCCAGTGCCCTAGGCCCAGGGCTCCAGAACACTGAAGCTTTCTTT.

The chain carries TRBV5-1 and TRBJ2-3; TRBD2 aligns across 14 bases. V was pared by 1 base and J by 2 bases, with 6 bases of the junction left unmatched. This CDR3 has 18 amino acids. CDR1 is SGHRS and CDR2 is YFSETQ in the germline V gene. CDR3 residues: CASSLRLAGGWNTDTQYF. The CDR3 nucleotides are TGCGCCAGCAGCTTGAGACTAGCGGGAGGGTGGAACACAGATACGCAGTATTTT.

The chain combines TRBV5-6 with TRBJ2-5; TRBD1 matches at 10 bases. The CDR3 consists of 15 residues. Germline-derived CDR1 and CDR2 are SGHDT and YYEEEE. V shed 4 bases, J shed 4 bases, and the junction held 7 bases outside the gene matches. CDR3: CASSKPGQGLETQYF. CDR3 DNA sequence: TGTGCCAGCAGCAAGCCGGGACAGGGGCTAGAGACCCAGTACTTC.

The genes are TRBV4-1 and TRBJ2-7; D is ambiguous. The V end was cut by 1 base, the J end by 2 bases, with 9 bases between. Per germline, CDR1 MGHRA and CDR2 YSYEKL. This CDR3 spans 14 amino acids. For the CDR3, the DNA is TGCGCCAGCAGCCAAGTACCCGGTGCCTACGAGCAGTACTTC. It yields the protein CASSQVPGAYEQYF.

This clone was picked up a small number of times. The gene calls are TRBV6-5 and TRBJ1-2; D remains unclear. V lost 0 bases, J lost 5 bases, and 13 bases lay in between. This CDR3 contains 15 residues. Germline V gives CDR1 MNHEY, CDR2 SVGAGI. The CDR3 nucleotides are TGTGCCAGCAGTTACTCGGGTCTATCGGGGTATGGCTACACCTTC. This translates into CASSYSGLSGYGYTF.

V gene TRBV28 combines with J gene TRBJ1-2, with 7 bases that match TRBD1. J lost 4 bases, V lost 7 bases, and 18 bases had no gene match. Germline CDR1 reads MDHEN; CDR2 reads SYDVKM. The CDR3 is made up of 17 amino acids. The chain's CDR3 is CASTSGGQAVLPYGYTF. The CDR3 nucleotides read TGTGCCAGCACCTCAGGGGGGCAGGCCGTCCTCCCCTATGGCTACACCTTC.

This clone is a singleton in its sample. The chain carries TRBV10-3 and TRBJ2-7; TRBD2 matches at 12 bases. This CDR3 has 13 residues. CDR1 ENHRY and CDR2 SYGVKD come from the germline V gene. V shed 10 bases and J 5 bases; nucleotides not matched to a gene: 6. CDR3 DNA: TGTGCCACGACTAGCGGGAGTAACCACGAGCAGTACTTC. The encoded protein is CATTSGSNHEQYF.